What follows are 20 T cell receptor beta chains derived from one specimen sequenced in a study of shared clonotypes between healthy human individuals. Sequenced by immunoSEQ multiplex PCR; TCRdb stores in-frame clones only, minus some. The sample carries fewer than 2.5 million clones, 80% to 95% recorded once. Sequenced sample: naive CD4+ T cells from PBMCs. Stated subset: CD45RA+ positively selected. All receptors derive from a young man in good health. Some clones in this sample may be carry-over from other donors' samples.

This clone was counted once. The chain couples TRBV2 to TRBJ2-7, with 7 bases aligning to TRBD2. Germline V gives CDR1 SNHLY, CDR2 FYNNEI. Unmatched junction bases numbered 8, after V lost 7 bases and J lost 2 bases. CDR3 length: 14 amino acids. The CDR3 region is CASKGASGTYEQYF. The CDR3 coding sequence is TGTGCCAGCAAAGGGGCTAGCGGTACCTACGAGCAGTACTTC.

The chain recombines TRBV7-2 with TRBJ2-7; the match to TRBD2 covers 12 bases. V was pared by 2 bases and J by 6 bases, with 8 bases of the junction left unmatched. Germline-derived CDR1 and CDR2 are SGHTA and FQGNSA. The CDR3 extends over 16 amino acids. CDR3 sequence: CASSLQASGRVPEQYF. Written as DNA, the CDR3 is TGTGCCAGCAGCTTACAGGCTAGCGGGAGGGTCCCCGAGCAGTACTTC. Variable domain in full (rest from reference TRBV7-2 and TRBJ2-7): GAGVSQSPSNKVTEKGKDVELRCDPISGHTALYWYRQSLGQGLEFLIYFQGNSAPDKSGLPSDRFSAERTGGSVSTLTIQRTQQEDSAVYLCASSLQASGRVPEQYFGPGTRLTVT.

This chain connects TRBV5-1 to TRBJ2-5; 7 bases fit TRBD2. The V gene end was trimmed by 1 base and the J gene end by 5 bases; junction bases not matched to a gene: 8. This CDR3 contains 15 residues. Per the germline V gene, CDR1 is SGHRS and CDR2 is YFSETQ. CDR3 DNA: TGCGCCAGCAGCTTGTCCGCGGGAGAGCTGGAGACCCAGTACTTC. Encoded protein: CASSLSAGELETQYF.

The chain employs TRBV28 and TRBJ2-3; a weak D match, TRBD2 (6 bases). Germline CDR1 reads MDHEN; CDR2 reads SYDVKM. There are 15 residues in the CDR3. Trimming took 2 bases from V and 3 from J, leaving 12 bases between them. The CDR3 sequence is CASSLGTSMTDTQYF. The DNA for the CDR3 is TGTGCCAGCAGTTTAGGAACTAGCATGACAGATACGCAGTATTTT.

The chain links TRBV30 to TRBJ2-5; D not resolved. CDR3 length equals 12 residues. Germline loops: CDR1 GTSNPN, CDR2 SVGIG (reference sequence). The V and J ends lost 1 base and 3 bases respectively, with 6 bases between them. CDR3 bases: TGTGCCTGGAGTGGGGCTAAAGAGACCCAGTACTTC. It translates to CAWSGAKETQYF.

The chain employs TRBV28 and TRBJ2-1; 13 nucleotides align to TRBD2. Trimming removed 7 bases from V and 4 bases from J; junction bases left unmatched: 10. Per germline, CDR1 MDHEN and CDR2 SYDVKM. The CDR3 runs 17 residues. Here the CDR3 DNA reads TGTGCCAGCACCGAAGGAGGGGGACTAGCGGGGTACAATGAGCAGTTCTTC. As protein: CASTEGGGLAGYNEQFF. The full variable domain, in which reference TRBV28 and TRBJ2-1 provide the parts outside the CDR3, is DVKVTQSSRYLVKRTGEKVFLECVQDMDHENMFWYRQDPGLGLRLIYFSYDVKMKEKGDIPEGYSVSREKKERFSLILESASTNQTSMYLCASTEGGGLAGYNEQFFGPGTRLTVL.

V is TRBV30 and J is TRBJ1-5; D is perhaps TRBD1 (5 bases). V was trimmed by 8 bases and J by 6 bases, leaving 17 bases between them. The CDR3 runs to 13 residues. CDR1 and CDR2 from the germline V gene are GTSNPN and SVGIG (reference sequence). The CDR3, as DNA: TGTGCCCCTTCGGACCGGGGGGTTCAGCCCCAGCATTTT. Protein: CAPSDRGVQPQHF.

The chain has TRBV6-1 and TRBJ1-5; 10 bases align to TRBD1. The CDR3 covers 17 residues. CDR1 MNHNS and CDR2 SASEGT come from the germline V gene. The ends lost 4 bases at V and 0 bases at J; junction bases unmatched: 6. The CDR3, as DNA: TGTGCCAGCAGTGGGACAGGGGGGGATTATAGCAATCAGCCCCAGCATTTT. This translates into CASSGTGGDYSNQPQHF.

The chain combines TRBV5-6 with TRBJ1-2; TRBD1 agrees at 10 bases. The CDR3 contains 16 residues. V dropped 4 bases and J dropped 8; count of bases not matched to a gene: 14. Germline-derived CDR1 and CDR2 are SGHDT and YYEEEE. The DNA for the CDR3 is TGTGCCAGCAGCCCCGACCCGGGACAGGGGAGTGGCGGCTACACCTTC. It yields the protein CASSPDPGQGSGGYTF. Supplemented by reference TRBV5-6 and TRBJ1-2, the full variable domain reads DAGVTQSPTHLIKTRGQQVTLRCSPKSGHDTVSWYQQALGQGPQFIFQYYEEEERQRGNFPDRFSGHQFPNYSSELNVNALLLGDSALYLCASSPDPGQGSGGYTFGSGTRLTVV.

This chain uses TRBV25-1 with TRBJ2-7; 7 bases align to TRBD1. Per germline, CDR1 MGHDK and CDR2 SYGVNS. The V segment lost 6 bases and the J segment 5 bases; nucleotides outside the gene matches: 10. The CDR3 runs to 14 residues. The CDR3 sequence: CASSLLQGFHEQYF. CDR3 bases: TGTGCCAGCAGCCTCCTACAGGGGTTCCACGAGCAGTACTTC.

The J gene is TRBJ2-1, the V gene TRBV9; 12 bases are shared with TRBD2. CDR1 and CDR2 from the germline V gene are SGDLS and YYNGEE. The CDR3 has 14 residues. The trim removed 3 bases at V and 8 bases at J, leaving 3 bases unmatched. The CDR3 DNA reads as TGTGCCAGCAGCGCGACTAGCGGGAGCTATGAGCAGTTCTTC. Its protein product is CASSATSGSYEQFF.

This clone was counted a single time. The chain is built from TRBV2 and TRBJ2-5; 8 bases align to TRBD1. V lost 3 bases to trimming and J lost 5 bases; unmatched junction nucleotides: 5. Looked up from germline, CDR1 is SNHLY and CDR2 is FYNNEI. The CDR3 sequence is 14 residues long. The CDR3 loop reads CASSDGRGPETQYF. CDR3 coding DNA: TGTGCCAGCAGTGATGGCAGGGGGCCTGAGACCCAGTACTTC.

The chain carries TRBV29-1 and TRBJ1-2; no reliable D call. Trimming stripped 5 bases from V and 2 bases from J, with 9 bases between. This CDR3 contains 12 residues. The germline V gene has CDR1 SQVTM and CDR2 ANQGSEA. The CDR3 DNA is TGCAGCGTTTCCACAGCGAACTATGGCTACACCTTC. It specifies CSVSTANYGYTF.

The V call is TRBV13, the J call TRBJ2-3; D is unresolved. The CDR3 has 14 residues. The V end lost 1 base, the J end lost 0 bases, and 5 bases lay between the germline ends. Germline V gene lookup returns CDR1 PRHDT and CDR2 FYEKMQ (reference sequence). The CDR3 nucleotides read TGTGCCAGCAGCTTAGAGGGCAGCACAGATACGCAGTATTTT. It specifies CASSLEGSTDTQYF.

The rearrangement links TRBV29-1 to TRBJ1-1, with D possibly being TRBD1 (6 bases). CDR1 is SQVTM, CDR2 ANQGSEA, per germline. This CDR3 region has 14 residues. The V gene lost 5 bases and the J gene lost 3 bases, with 16 bases spanning the gap. The CDR3: CSVSRTGIDTEAFF. The DNA of the CDR3 is TGCAGCGTTTCGAGAACAGGGATAGACACTGAAGCTTTCTTT.

The chain recombines TRBV11-2 with TRBJ2-7, with 9 bases aligning to TRBD2. The junction had 9 bases not matched to a gene; V was cut back by 3 bases and J by 3 bases. From germline, CDR1 is SGHAT and CDR2 FQNNGV. This CDR3 region has 16 residues. CDR3 region: CASSFSRTSAYYEQYF. The CDR3 DNA is TGTGCCAGCAGCTTCTCCCGGACTAGCGCCTACTACGAGCAGTACTTC.

The chain employs TRBV2 and TRBJ1-1, with D perhaps matching TRBD1 (6 bases). V gave up 5 bases and J gave up 8 bases, with 15 bases separating them. CDR1 and CDR2 (germline): SNHLY, FYNNEI. The CDR3 contains 13 residues. CDR3 nucleotide sequence: TGTGCCAGCAGTCCACTCATCACAGGGGAAGCTTTCTTT. Its protein product is CASSPLITGEAFF.

The chain links TRBV4-1 to TRBJ2-3, with D possibly matching TRBD1 (5 bases). From germline, CDR1 is MGHRA and CDR2 YSYEKL. The length of the CDR3 is 16 residues. V gave up 4 bases and J gave up 2 bases, with 16 bases separating them. Here the CDR3 reads CASSRREDRVTDTQYF. The CDR3 bases are TGCGCCAGCAGCCGGAGAGAAGACAGAGTCACAGATACGCAGTATTTT.

The chain links TRBV7-2 to TRBJ2-3; D not certain. The germline V and J ends were trimmed by 3 bases and 2 bases, with 9 bases remaining between them. CDR1 and CDR2 from the germline V gene are SGHTA and FQGNSA. The CDR3 covers 14 residues. In DNA form, the CDR3 reads TGTGCCAGCAGCTTGGAGAGGTTCACAGATACGCAGTATTTT. Its translation is CASSLERFTDTQYF.

The V call is TRBV5-5, the J call TRBJ1-5, with D hard to call. With 4 bases removed from V and 1 base from J, the gap between germline ends came to 6 bases. Germline V gives CDR1 SGHKS, CDR2 YYEKEE (reference sequence). The CDR3 extends over 13 amino acids. The CDR3 protein is CASSPSSNQPQHF. For the CDR3, the DNA is TGTGCCAGCAGCCCGTCCAGCAATCAGCCCCAGCATTTT.